This passage covers 15 T cell receptor beta chains from one sample sequenced in a study of OX40 agonist ivuxolimab in advanced cancers. The data were produced by immunoSEQ multiplex PCR, yet TCRdb's version contains in-frame clones alone and is incomplete. In the table there are roughly 50,000 clones, more than 75% of which are singletons. Sample: CD4+ or CD8+ T cells sorted from blood, taken in a trial of the OX40 agonist ivuxolimab. Receptors originate from an adult with an advanced solid tumor such as melanoma, head and neck, liver or kidney cancer.

The chain combines TRBV27 with TRBJ1-4, with unresolved D. This CDR3 has 14 residues. CDR1 is MNHEY, CDR2 SMNVEV, per germline (reference sequence). V gave up 6 bases and J gave up 5 bases, with 13 bases separating them. CDR3 in amino acids: CASRPRAPNEKLFF. For the CDR3, the DNA is TGTGCCAGCAGGCCCCGGGCTCCGAATGAAAAACTGTTTTTT. Full variable domain (remainder filled in from reference TRBV27 and TRBJ1-4): EAQVTQNPRYLITVTGKKLTVTCSQNMNHEYMSWYRQDPGLGLRQIYYSMNVEVTDKGDVPEGYKVSRKEKRNFPLILESPSPNQTSLYFCASRPRAPNEKLFFGSGTQLSVL.

This clone was found a few times. The chain joins TRBV6-5 to TRBJ2-7; maybe TRBD2 (6 bases). Germline CDR1 is MNHEY and CDR2 is SVGAGI. V was clipped by 0 bases and J by 3 bases, with 15 bases between them. The CDR3 consists of 16 residues. CDR3 DNA sequence: TGTGCCAGCAGTTACTCTTTCCCGGGGGACGTCTACGAGCAGTACTTC. This gives the protein CASSYSFPGDVYEQYF.

The CDR3 nucleotides read TGCGCCAGCAGCTTGGCTGGGGTGAAAGAGCAGTACTTC. Protein: CASSLAGVKEQYF. The J gene is TRBJ2-7, the V gene TRBV5-1, with D unresolved. Germline loops: CDR1 SGHRS, CDR2 YFSETQ. Trimming cost V 0 bases and J 7 bases, with 11 bases left between them. This CDR3 has 13 amino acids.

V usage is TRBV6-5 and J usage is TRBJ2-1; D may match TRBD1 or TRBD2 (6 bases each). The CDR3 loop spans 15 amino acids. Between the trimmed V and J ends, which lost 2 bases and 2 bases, there was a span of 10 bases. The germline V gene encodes CDR1 MNHEY and CDR2 SVGAGI. This chain's CDR3 is CASSYPGEAYNEQFF. The CDR3 DNA reads as TGTGCCAGCAGTTACCCAGGGGAGGCCTACAATGAGCAGTTCTTC.

The rearrangement uses TRBV6-1 and TRBJ1-1; D possibly corresponds to TRBD1 (6 bases). From germline, CDR1 is MNHNS and CDR2 SASEGT. The V end was cut by 7 bases, the J end by 5 bases, with 20 bases between. The CDR3 is 15 amino acids. Here the CDR3 DNA reads TGTGCCAGCAATATGGTCGGGGGGCGAGGGACTGAAGCTTTCTTT. Translating gives CASNMVGGRGTEAFF.

J is TRBJ1-4 and V is TRBV9, with a possible D match to TRBD1 (6 bases). CDR3 length: 13 amino acids. Germline values: CDR1 SGDLS, CDR2 YYNGEE. V was clipped by 0 bases and J by 8 bases, with 8 bases between them. The CDR3 bases are TGTGCCAGCAGCGTAGGGACAGAAGAAAAACTGTTTTTT. It specifies CASSVGTEEKLFF.

The J gene is TRBJ1-2, the V gene TRBV27; possible D gene TRBD1, 5 bases. The germline V gene has CDR1 MNHEY and CDR2 SMNVEV (reference sequence). The germline V and J ends were trimmed by 3 bases and 5 bases, with 10 bases remaining between them. The CDR3 runs 13 residues. For the CDR3, the DNA is TGTGCCAGCAGTTTTAGGCAGGGATATGGCTACACCTTC. This encodes CASSFRQGYGYTF.

This rearrangement joins TRBV14 to TRBJ1-2, with D possibly being TRBD1 (5 bases). Germline assignment: CDR1 SGHDN and CDR2 FVKESK. The CDR3 contains 13 residues. V was trimmed by 4 bases and J by 4 bases, leaving 10 bases between them. CDR3 sequence: CASSLRTSYGYTF. CDR3 nucleotide sequence: TGTGCCAGCAGCCTCCGGACAAGCTATGGCTACACCTTC.

This clone was counted a few times. This chain links TRBV5-5 with TRBJ2-1, with 9 bases that match TRBD1. This CDR3 has 16 amino acids. Germline assignment: CDR1 SGHKS and CDR2 YYEKEE (reference sequence). V lost 4 bases to trimming and J lost 7 bases; unmatched junction nucleotides: 12. As DNA, the CDR3 is TGTGCCAGCAGCCTGTACGCTGGGACAGGGTCAAATGAGCAGTTCTTC. Translating gives CASSLYAGTGSNEQFF. Drawing the rest from reference TRBV5-5 and TRBJ2-1, the complete variable domain is DAGVTQSPTHLIKTRGQQVTLRCSPISGHKSVSWYQQVLGQGPQFIFQYYEKEERGRGNFPDRFSARQFPNYSSELNVNALLLGDSALYLCASSLYAGTGSNEQFFGPGTRLTVL.

CDR3 protein: CASEKLGDRNSYGYTF. As DNA, the CDR3 is TGTGCCAGCGAAAAGTTGGGCGACAGAAACTCCTATGGCTACACCTTC. The chain uses TRBV28 and TRBJ1-2; D perhaps matches TRBD1 (5 bases). Trimming took 8 bases from V and 4 from J, leaving 23 bases between them. Germline-derived CDR1 and CDR2 are MDHEN and SYDVKM. The CDR3 has 16 residues.

The chain couples TRBV19 to TRBJ1-1; 7 positions match TRBD1. V dropped 7 bases and J dropped 8; count of bases not matched to a gene: 4. CDR3 length: 11 amino acids. Germline CDR1 is LNHDA and CDR2 is SQIVND (reference sequence). The CDR3 coding sequence is TGTGCCAGTAAAGGACAGGTGGAAGCTTTCTTT. Its translation: CASKGQVEAFF.

The chain combines TRBV4-2 with TRBJ2-1, with 7 bases lining up with TRBD2. Germline values: CDR1 LGHNA, CDR2 YNFKEQ. This CDR3 has 15 residues. With V trimmed by 5 bases and J by 1 base, 5 bases remained unmatched. This CDR3 reads CASSALAESYNEQFF. CDR3 nucleotides: TGTGCCAGCAGCGCCCTAGCGGAATCCTACAATGAGCAGTTCTTC.

The chain recombines TRBV13 with TRBJ2-5; 10 nucleotides agree with TRBD2. With V trimmed by 2 bases and J by 2 bases, 8 bases remained unmatched. The CDR3 covers 17 residues. Germline CDR1 is PRHDT and CDR2 is FYEKMQ (reference sequence). CDR3 amino acids: CASSLRSSGGSQETQYF. The CDR3 DNA is TGTGCCAGCAGCTTAAGATCTAGCGGGGGATCTCAAGAGACCCAGTACTTC.

This rearrangement joins TRBV27 to TRBJ2-1; D gene ambiguous. The CDR3 has 13 residues. Trimming stripped 3 bases from V and 3 bases from J, with 6 bases between. Germline CDR1 reads MNHEY; CDR2 reads SMNVEV (reference sequence). DNA of the CDR3: TGTGCCAGCAGTTTGGGGATCTACAATGAGCAGTTCTTC. This encodes CASSLGIYNEQFF.

The chain uses TRBV6-1 and TRBJ2-7, with a weak D call TRBD2 (6 bases). Trimming removed 2 bases at V and 7 bases at J, with 21 bases between. From germline, CDR1 is MNHNS and CDR2 SASEGT. This CDR3 is built from 16 residues. The CDR3: CASSEKAGWGPGEQYF. CDR3 DNA sequence: TGTGCCAGCAGTGAAAAGGCGGGGTGGGGTCCCGGGGAGCAGTACTTC.